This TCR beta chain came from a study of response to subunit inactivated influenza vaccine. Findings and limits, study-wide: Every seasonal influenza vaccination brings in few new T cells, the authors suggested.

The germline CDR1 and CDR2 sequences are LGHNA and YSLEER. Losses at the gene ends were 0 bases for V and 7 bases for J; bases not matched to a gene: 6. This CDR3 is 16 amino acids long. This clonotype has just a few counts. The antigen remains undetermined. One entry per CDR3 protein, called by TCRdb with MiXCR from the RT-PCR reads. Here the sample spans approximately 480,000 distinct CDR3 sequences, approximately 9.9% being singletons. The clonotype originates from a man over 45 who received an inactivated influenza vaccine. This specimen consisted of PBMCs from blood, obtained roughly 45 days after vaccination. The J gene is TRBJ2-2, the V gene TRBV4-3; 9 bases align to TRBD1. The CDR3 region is CASSQDHRDRVGELFF. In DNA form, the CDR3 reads TGCGCCAGCAGCCAAGATCACAGGGACAGGGTCGGGGAGCTGTTTTTT.